These 32 T cell receptor beta chains originate from one sample sequenced in a study of human CD4 T cells and Enterobacteriaceae. Sorting took every CD4+ cell except CD45RA+CCR7+CD95- naive cells, reaching over 98% purity. Generated by immunoSEQ multiplex PCR, the TCRdb table keeps only in-frame clones and is missing some. The sample has some 30,000 clones, approximately 84% seen once; the top ten hold around 1.8%. Sample: memory CD4+ T cells from blood. These receptor sequences come from a human donor in good health.

The rearrangement links TRBV9 to TRBJ1-1; D remains ambiguous. The V end lost 1 base, the J end lost 3 bases, and 7 bases lay between the germline ends. This CDR3 has 13 amino acids. From germline, CDR1 is SGDLS and CDR2 YYNGEE. The CDR3 DNA reads as TGTGCCAGCAGCGTACACGGGGACACTGAAGCTTTCTTT. It translates to CASSVHGDTEAFF.

J is TRBJ1-3 and V is TRBV30; 9 bases map to TRBD1. This CDR3 is built from 13 residues. In germline, CDR1 is GTSNPN, CDR2 SVGIG (reference sequence). V lost 8 bases to trimming and J lost 1 base; unmatched junction nucleotides: 3. The CDR3 here is CARGQGSGNTIYF. Written as DNA, the CDR3 is TGTGCCCGAGGACAGGGGTCTGGAAACACCATATATTTT.

The J gene is TRBJ1-1, the V gene TRBV7-8; perhaps TRBD1 as D (6 bases). This CDR3 region has 13 residues. CDR1 and CDR2 from the germline V gene are SGHVS and FQNEAQ. Between the trimmed V and J ends, which lost 5 bases and 5 bases, there was a span of 12 bases. This CDR3 reads CASSRTRGTEAFF. As DNA, the CDR3 is TGTGCCAGCAGCCGGACGAGGGGGACTGAAGCTTTCTTT.

The chain is built from TRBV18 and TRBJ2-1; 8 nucleotides align to TRBD1. The CDR3 has 15 residues. The V gene end was trimmed by 3 bases and the J gene end by 7 bases; junction bases not matched to a gene: 8. Germline CDR1 and CDR2: KGHSH and LQKENI. CDR3 sequence reads: CASSPGQGQVNEQFF. The CDR3 region has the DNA TGTGCCAGCTCACCCGGACAGGGTCAGGTAAATGAGCAGTTCTTC.

The chain carries TRBV19 and TRBJ2-3; D could derive from TRBD1 or TRBD2 (5 bases each). V was clipped by 1 base and J by 2 bases, with 7 bases between them. The CDR3 length is 14 residues. Per germline, CDR1 LNHDA and CDR2 SQIVND (reference sequence). The CDR3 loop reads CASSIGDDTDTQYF. CDR3 nucleotides: TGTGCCAGTAGTATAGGGGACGACACAGATACGCAGTATTTT. Full variable domain (missing parts from reference TRBV19 and TRBJ2-3): DGGITQSPKYLFRKEGQNVTLSCEQNLNHDAMYWYRQDPGQGLRLIYYSQIVNDFQKGDIAEGYSVSREKKESFPLTVTSAQKNPTAFYLCASSIGDDTDTQYFGPGTRLTVL.

The gene calls are TRBV4-1 and TRBJ2-7; 8 nucleotides match TRBD2. This CDR3 is built from 17 residues. Germline loops: CDR1 MGHRA, CDR2 YSYEKL. V shed 4 bases and J 0 bases; nucleotides not matched to a gene: 11. Here the CDR3 DNA reads TGCGCCAGCAGCCGACTAGCGACGCCGACGAGCTCCTACGAGCAGTACTTC. It yields the protein CASSRLATPTSSYEQYF.

The gene calls are TRBV2 and TRBJ2-2, with D perhaps matching TRBD2 (5 bases). The CDR3 covers 15 residues. Germline V gives CDR1 SNHLY, CDR2 FYNNEI. V lost 6 bases and J 5 bases, leaving 16 bases between the germline ends. The CDR3 spells CASRLENQETGELFF. CDR3 nucleotide sequence: TGTGCCAGCAGACTAGAAAATCAGGAGACCGGGGAGCTGTTTTTT.

This chain uses TRBV5-4 with TRBJ2-1, with 8 positions matching TRBD1. Germline trimming cut 6 bases from V and 6 bases from J; bases unmatched to any gene: 11. Germline lookup yields CDR1 SGHNT and CDR2 YYREEE (reference sequence). The CDR3 covers 15 residues. CDR3 residues: CASTTLDRARNEQFF. CDR3 nucleotide sequence: TGTGCCAGCACCACCCTGGACAGGGCGCGCAATGAGCAGTTCTTC. Full variable domain (remainder filled in from reference TRBV5-4 and TRBJ2-1): ETGVTQSPTHLIKTRGQQVTLRCSSQSGHNTVSWYQQALGQGPQFIFQYYREEENGRGNFPPRFSGLQFPNYSSELNVNALELDDSALYLCASTTLDRARNEQFFGPGTRLTVL.

The chain employs TRBV7-9 and TRBJ1-1; D gene unclear. CDR1 is SEHNR, CDR2 FQNEAQ, per germline (reference sequence). V lost 2 bases, J lost 4 bases, and 11 bases lay in between. CDR3 length equals 14 residues. CDR3 region: CASSLQGPATEAFF. CDR3 in DNA: TGTGCCAGCAGCTTACAAGGGCCCGCCACTGAAGCTTTCTTT.

This sequence joins TRBV5-1 and TRBJ1-2; 11 nucleotides align to TRBD1. The CDR3 is 16 amino acids. Germline V lookup: CDR1 SGHRS, CDR2 YFSETQ. After removal of 0 bases from V and 3 bases from J, the junction contained 4 bases not matched to a gene. Here the CDR3 DNA reads TGCGCCAGCAGCTTGGAAGGACAGGGGGCCTACTATGGCTACACCTTC. This encodes CASSLEGQGAYYGYTF.

This rearrangement joins TRBV6-5 to TRBJ1-1; the match to TRBD1 covers 7 bases. J was trimmed by 3 bases and V by 0 bases; bases with no gene match: 7. CDR1 and CDR2 (germline): MNHEY, SVGAGI. This CDR3 comprises 16 residues. CDR3 amino acids: CASSYSPSGGDTEAFF. The CDR3 nucleotides read TGTGCCAGCAGTTACTCTCCGTCAGGGGGGGACACTGAAGCTTTCTTT.

The rearrangement links TRBV5-1 to TRBJ1-3; the D gene is possibly TRBD1 (6 bases). The germline CDR1 and CDR2 sequences are SGHRS and YFSETQ. The CDR3 is made up of 15 amino acids. Trimming took 2 bases from V and 3 from J, leaving 12 bases between them. The CDR3: CASSLGTSNGNTIYF. In DNA, the CDR3 is TGCGCCAGCAGCTTAGGGACATCGAATGGAAACACCATATATTTT.

This clone was found once. The genes are TRBV5-1 and TRBJ1-1; D perhaps matches TRBD1 (6 bases). The CDR3 spans 14 residues. Germline V gene lookup returns CDR1 SGHRS and CDR2 YFSETQ. Trimming cost V 4 bases and J 7 bases, with 17 bases left between them. CDR3 sequence reads: CASSTGQLNFEAFF. DNA for the CDR3: TGCGCCAGCAGCACTGGACAGCTTAATTTTGAAGCTTTCTTT.

This chain joins TRBV21-1 and TRBJ2-1; the DNA was not used to check the table's D call, TRBD1. TRBV21-1 is marked as a pseudogene. The length of the CDR3 is 15 residues. For the CDR3, the DNA is TGTGCCAGCAGCAAAGCGGTTCACTGGGCCAATGAGCAGTTCTTC. It specifies CASSKAVHWANEQFF.

The V and J genes are TRBV5-4 and TRBJ1-4, with D perhaps matching TRBD1 (6 bases). V dropped 0 bases and J dropped 0 bases, with 12 bases sitting between them. This CDR3 is built from 17 residues. Germline lookup yields CDR1 SGHNT and CDR2 YYREEE (reference sequence). The CDR3 protein is CASSLEGTRATNEKLFF. CDR3 nucleotide sequence: TGTGCCAGCAGCTTGGAAGGGACACGTGCAACTAATGAAAAACTGTTTTTT.

The chain uses TRBV11-2 and TRBJ2-7; 13 bases are a match to TRBD2. The CDR3 runs 15 residues. J gave up 3 bases and V 5 bases, and 4 bases lay outside the gene matches. Germline V lookup: CDR1 SGHAT, CDR2 FQNNGV. CDR3 in amino acids: CASSPGLAGNYEQYF. In nucleotides, the CDR3 is TGTGCCAGCAGCCCGGGACTAGCGGGGAACTACGAGCAGTACTTC.

This chain uses TRBV4-1 with TRBJ2-5; TRBD2 matches 9 bases. CDR3 length: 16 amino acids. Looked up from germline, CDR1 is MGHRA and CDR2 is YSYEKL. V lost 1 base to trimming and J lost 3 bases; unmatched junction nucleotides: 6. The CDR3 loop is CASSQVTSGRKETQYF. The CDR3 region has the DNA TGCGCCAGCAGCCAAGTAACTAGCGGGCGTAAAGAGACCCAGTACTTC.

The V gene is TRBV28, the J gene TRBJ2-2, with 12 nucleotides matching TRBD2. This CDR3 region has 17 residues. With 2 bases clipped from V and 5 bases from J, the junction kept 6 bases outside the gene matches. Germline CDR1 and CDR2: MDHEN and SYDVKM. The CDR3 sequence is CASSLELAGGQTGELFF. The CDR3 DNA follows: TGTGCCAGCAGTTTAGAGCTAGCGGGAGGGCAAACCGGGGAGCTGTTTTTT.

This chain joins TRBV11-1 and TRBJ2-1, with 9 bases matching TRBD2. The J segment lost 5 bases and the V segment lost 3 bases, leaving 2 bases of the junction unmatched. CDR1 and CDR2 from the germline V gene are SGHAT and FQDESV (reference sequence). The CDR3 contains 14 residues. CDR3 in DNA: TGTGCCAGCAGCTTTAGCGGGAGTAACAATGAGCAGTTCTTC. It translates to CASSFSGSNNEQFF.

V is TRBV25-1 and J is TRBJ2-1; 9 nucleotides line up with TRBD2. Trimming removed 9 bases from V and 4 bases from J; junction bases left unmatched: 4. Germline V lookup: CDR1 MGHDK, CDR2 SYGVNS. This CDR3 contains 13 residues. For the CDR3, the DNA is TGTGCCAGAGGACTAGCGCCGTACAATGAGCAGTTCTTC. Protein sequence: CARGLAPYNEQFF.

The rearrangement uses TRBV7-9 and TRBJ1-6; D not resolved. Germline values: CDR1 SEHNR, CDR2 FQNEAQ (reference sequence). There are 13 residues in the CDR3. The ends were cut back, 5 bases at V and 9 bases at J, with 11 bases in the middle. The CDR3 DNA reads TGTGCCAGCAGCCTAGAAGGACTTTCACCCCTCCACTTT. Translation gives CASSLEGLSPLHF.

The chain employs TRBV19 and TRBJ2-1; D not certain. The length of the CDR3 is 13 residues. Per germline, CDR1 LNHDA and CDR2 SQIVND (reference sequence). The V gene lost 7 bases and the J gene lost 0 bases, with 7 bases spanning the gap. The CDR3 DNA reads TGTGCCAGTAAGACCGCCTCCTACAATGAGCAGTTCTTC. Translation: CASKTASYNEQFF.

The CDR3 sequence is CASSRTGGRIETQYF. CDR3 coding DNA: TGTGCCAGCAGCCGGACAGGGGGCCGTATAGAGACCCAGTACTTC. The chain carries TRBV6-5 and TRBJ2-5; 11 bases map to TRBD1. Germline V gives CDR1 MNHEY, CDR2 SVGAGI. The CDR3 loop spans 15 amino acids. V trimming: 6 bases; J trimming: 4 bases; junction bases outside the gene matches: 7.

This chain connects TRBV15 to TRBJ1-2; unclear D gene. The germline V and J ends were trimmed by 3 bases and 5 bases, with 4 bases remaining between them. In germline, CDR1 is LNHNV, CDR2 YYDKDF (reference sequence). The CDR3 contains 11 residues. CDR3 coding DNA: TGTGCCACCAGCAGTGGATATGGCTACACCTTC. Translation gives CATSSGYGYTF.

The chain employs TRBV5-1 and TRBJ1-2; TRBD1 aligns across 9 bases. The germline CDR1 and CDR2 sequences are SGHRS and YFSETQ. This CDR3 is 18 amino acids long. Trimming took 0 bases from V and 0 from J; bases not matched to a gene: 9. In DNA, the CDR3 is TGCGCCAGCAGCTTGGGGATGGGGACAGGGTCGCCTAACTATGGCTACACCTTC. This encodes CASSLGMGTGSPNYGYTF.

This rearrangement joins TRBV2 to TRBJ1-2; D is undetermined. Trimming left V 5 bases short and J 4 bases short, with 17 bases between. CDR1 and CDR2 from the germline V gene are SNHLY and FYNNEI. The CDR3 is made up of 15 amino acids. For the CDR3, the DNA is TGTGCCAGCAGTAGGGAGCGCGAACTTTCCTATGGCTACACCTTC. It codes for CASSRERELSYGYTF.

This clone has just one count. The CDR3 sequence: CASSFWTSGKDTQYF. In nucleotides, the CDR3 is TGTGCCAGCAGTTTCTGGACTAGCGGGAAGGATACGCAGTATTTT. The J gene is TRBJ2-3, the V gene TRBV6-5; 12 bases agree with TRBD2. The V and J ends lost 4 bases and 6 bases, in that order; junction bases with no gene match: 5. This CDR3 spans 15 amino acids. The germline CDR1 and CDR2 sequences are MNHEY and SVGAGI.

V is TRBV7-2 and J is TRBJ2-7; a weak D match, TRBD2 (5 bases). The CDR3 sequence is 16 residues long. Germline CDR1 and CDR2: SGHTA and FQGNSA. V was cut by 1 base and J by 0 bases, with 13 bases left in between. The CDR3 sequence is CASSLVGGGSSYEQYF. For the CDR3, the DNA is TGTGCCAGCAGCTTAGTGGGCGGTGGGAGCTCCTACGAGCAGTACTTC.

This clone ranks as medium-sized. The V call is TRBV2, the J call TRBJ2-5; 8 bases fit TRBD2. There are 17 residues in the CDR3. Germline V gene data show CDR1 as SNHLY and CDR2 as FYNNEI. The V gene end was trimmed by 0 bases and the J gene end by 9 bases; junction bases not matched to a gene: 15. In nucleotides, the CDR3 is TGTGCCAGCAGTGAAGCGGGGGCGGGAGGTCTCTACCGGGCCCAGTACTTC. Protein product: CASSEAGAGGLYRAQYF.

In its sample, this clone was seen a few times. The rearrangement links TRBV2 to TRBJ1-3; D is unresolved. The CDR3 covers 15 residues. CDR1 is SNHLY, CDR2 FYNNEI, per germline. With 1 base removed from V and 0 bases from J, the gap between germline ends came to 7 bases. The CDR3 nucleotides read TGTGCCAGCAGTGAAGTGGACTACTCTGGAAACACCATATATTTT. This gives the protein CASSEVDYSGNTIYF.

V usage is TRBV29-1 and J usage is TRBJ2-5, with 12 positions matching TRBD2. This CDR3 is 14 amino acids long. V gave up 5 bases and J gave up 4 bases; unmatched junction bases: 5. Germline V gene lookup returns CDR1 SQVTM and CDR2 ANQGSEA. The CDR3 region is CSVPGTSGRETQYF. The CDR3 DNA follows: TGCAGCGTTCCCGGGACTAGCGGGCGAGAGACCCAGTACTTC.

The chain joins TRBV2 to TRBJ2-5; the D is unclear. This CDR3 has 12 residues. Germline values: CDR1 SNHLY, CDR2 FYNNEI. Trimming took off 4 bases at V and 5 bases at J, with 8 bases between the two ends. The CDR3 nucleotides are TGTGCCAGCAGTGTGGTGGCGGAGACCCAGTACTTC. Amino acids: CASSVVAETQYF.